This T cell receptor beta chain was obtained from a study of cytomegalovirus exposure and HLA in healthy donors. Details on this clone: The antigen remains undetermined.

Profiled with immunoSEQ multiplex PCR; TCRdb holds only in-frame clones, not every one. The sample consists of around 350,000 clones, more than 80% of them appearing once. Points from the study as a whole: Reports indicated that the classifier achieved high specificity and sensitivity in diagnosing cytomegalovirus status. Among TCR beta chains, those listed as cytomegalovirus-associated numbered roughly 150. Subsequent analysis showed first-cohort TCR clusters tending to co-occur in more than 90 validation repertoires.

Germline CDR1 is GTSNPN and CDR2 is SVGIG (reference sequence). Between the trimmed V and J ends, which lost 0 bases and 7 bases, there was a span of 12 bases. The CDR3 runs 14 residues. J is TRBJ1-4 and V is TRBV30, with D tentatively TRBD1 (5 bases). Sequencing input: PBMCs. The clonotype was recovered from a woman in her late teens or twenties in good health and CMV-seronegative. CDR3 bases: TGTGCCTGGAGTGTAGGTGGGGGAGGTGAAAAACTGTTTTTT. Its protein product is CAWSVGGGGEKLFF.